These T cell receptor beta chains were read from a single sample in a study of cytomegalovirus exposure and HLA in healthy donors. The protocol was immunoSEQ multiplex PCR, while the TCRdb copy is restricted to in-frame clones and leaves out a portion. The repertoire holds more than 95,000 clones, with around 60% as singletons. Sequencing was done on a sample of PBMCs. The receptors stem from a man aged 60-69 years in good health and CMV-seronegative. The CDR3 runs from the conserved cysteine through the conserved F or W. D genes are given only for firm matches. Some rows have no size entry. The others give once, few or many, or a class for an expanded clone.

J gene,clone size,CDR3 length,D gene,V gene,CDR3 DNA,CDR3 protein
TRBJ2-1,NA,15,TRBD2,TRBV5-1,TGCGCCAGCAGCTTCACTAGCGGGGGCTACAATGAGCAGTTCTTC,CASSFTSGGYNEQFF
TRBJ2-5,few,14,NA,TRBV6-5,TGTGCCAGCAGGTTTAGCGAAAGGTGGGAGACCCAGTACTTC,CASRFSERWETQYF
TRBJ2-7,medium-sized,15,TRBD1,TRBV7-8,TGTGCCAGCAGCCTACTAAACAGGGGGCCCGACGAGCAGTACTTC,CASSLLNRGPDEQYF
TRBJ1-4,NA,16,NA,TRBV5-1,TGCGCCAGCAGCCCCCGGAGGGAGACAACTAATGAAAAACTGTTTTTT,CASSPRRETTNEKLFF
TRBJ1-1,once,15,NA,TRBV6-1,TGTGCCAGCAGTGAAGCGCCGGGCCAAGCAGGGGAAGCTTTCTTT,CASSEAPGQAGEAFF
TRBJ2-1,NA,15,TRBD1,TRBV28,TGTGCCAGCAGTCCTTGGACAGGGGCCCACAATGAGCAGTTCTTC,CASSPWTGAHNEQFF
TRBJ1-1,NA,15,TRBD1,TRBV5-1,TGCGCCAGCAGCCCGGCACAGGGGGCCAACACTGAAGCTTTCTTT,CASSPAQGANTEAFF
TRBJ1-5,NA,13,NA,TRBV10-2,TGCGCCAGCAGTCAGGGGAAGAATCAGCCCCAGCATTTT,CASSQGKNQPQHF
TRBJ2-1,NA,19,TRBD2,TRBV5-4,TGTGCCAGCAGCTTGGGACTAGCGGGAGGGTGGTCGTCCTACAATGAGCAGTTCTTC,CASSLGLAGGWSSYNEQFF
TRBJ2-1,NA,13,NA,TRBV11-3,TGTGCCAGCAGCTTATTCCGGGGCAATGAGCAGTTCTTC,CASSLFRGNEQFF
TRBJ2-2,once,13,NA,TRBV10-1,TGCGCCAGCAGTGAGTCCCCAGGCGGGGAGCTGTTTTTT,CASSESPGGELFF
TRBJ2-1,NA,12,TRBD2,TRBV2,TGTGCCAGCTGGACTAGCTGGGGGATTAGGTTCTTC,CASWTSWGIRFF
TRBJ1-1,once,12,NA,TRBV6-1,TGTGCCAGCAGTTTCGGGTCCACTGAAGCTTTCTTT,CASSFGSTEAFF
TRBJ1-6,NA,15,NA,TRBV5-4,TGTGCCAGCAGCGAAGACCGGGTCCGCTCTGTCACCCTCCACTTT,CASSEDRVRSVTLHF